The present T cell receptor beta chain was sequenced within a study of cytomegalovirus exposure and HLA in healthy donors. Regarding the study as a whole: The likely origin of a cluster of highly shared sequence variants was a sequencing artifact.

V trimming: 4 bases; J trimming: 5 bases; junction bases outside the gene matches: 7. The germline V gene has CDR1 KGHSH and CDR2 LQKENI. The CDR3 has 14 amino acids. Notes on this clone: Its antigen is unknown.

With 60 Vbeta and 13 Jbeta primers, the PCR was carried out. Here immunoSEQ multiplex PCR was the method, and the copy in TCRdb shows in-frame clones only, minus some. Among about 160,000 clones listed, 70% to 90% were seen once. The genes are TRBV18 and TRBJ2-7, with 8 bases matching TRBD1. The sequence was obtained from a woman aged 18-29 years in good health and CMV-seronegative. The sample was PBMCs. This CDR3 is CASSLRTGSHEQYF. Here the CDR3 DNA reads TGTGCCAGCTCACTTCGGACAGGGTCCCACGAGCAGTACTTC. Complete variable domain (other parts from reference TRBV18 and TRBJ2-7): NAGVMQNPRHLVRRRGQEARLRCSPMKGHSHVYWYRQLPEEGLKFMVYLQKENIIDESGMPKERFSAEFPKEGPSILRIQQVVRGDSAAYFCASSLRTGSHEQYFGPGTRLTVT.